This entry lists 21 T cell receptor beta chains sequenced from one sample in a study of Graves' ophthalmopathy and Graves' hyperthyroidism. Transcripts of RNA were the source for amplifying TCR beta CDR3 regions. An opening RT-PCR round employed HTBI primers and preceded a second-round multiplex PCR. From the multiplex PCR reads, TCRdb called clonotypes with MiXCR, one entry per CDR3 protein. Of some 160,000 distinct CDR3 sequences detected, around 39% appear once; the ten largest clones hold roughly 8.9%. The sequenced sample was peripheral blood. The receptor set was obtained from a man aged 25 to 45 with Graves' ophthalmopathy.

V usage is TRBV20-1 and J usage is TRBJ1-3; tentative D call: TRBD1 (5 bases). The CDR3 is 11 amino acids. In germline, CDR1 is DFQATT, CDR2 SNEGSKA (reference sequence). Trimming shortened V by 5 bases and J by 7 bases, and 9 bases separated the two germline ends. In DNA, the CDR3 is TGCAGTGCTGTTGGGGGGAACACCATATATTTT. Its translation is CSAVGGNTIYF.

This clonotype showed up many times. This chain uses TRBV28 with TRBJ2-6; D is possibly TRBD1 (6 bases). CDR3 length: 18 amino acids. The ends were cut back, 8 bases at V and 0 bases at J, with 20 bases in the middle. In germline, CDR1 is MDHEN, CDR2 SYDVKM. Here the CDR3 reads CASLHTGMTYSGANVLTF. For the CDR3, the DNA is TGTGCCAGCCTTCATACAGGGATGACGTACTCTGGGGCCAACGTCCTGACTTTC.

This chain uses TRBV20-1 with TRBJ2-2; D is perhaps TRBD1 or TRBD2 (6 bases each). This CDR3 contains 15 residues. CDR1 is DFQATT, CDR2 SNEGSKA, per germline (reference sequence). Trimming shortened V by 0 bases and J by 3 bases, and 11 bases separated the two germline ends. The CDR3 region is CSAREGGPDTGELFF. In nucleotides, the CDR3 is TGCAGTGCTAGAGAGGGGGGCCCGGACACCGGGGAGCTGTTTTTT.

There are many counts of this clonotype. The chain links TRBV6-2 or TRBV6-3 to TRBJ2-5, with 7 nucleotides matching TRBD2. This CDR3 comprises 15 residues. CDR1 is MNHEY and CDR2 is SVGEGT in the germline V gene. J was trimmed by 7 bases and V by 3 bases; bases with no gene match: 11. The DNA for the CDR3 is TGTGCCAGCAGTTATTGGCGGGCGGGAGTCTGGACCCAGTACTTC. The encoded protein is CASSYWRAGVWTQYF.

This clonotype showed up many times. The chain has TRBV7-6 and TRBJ1-2; maybe TRBD1 (5 bases). The V gene lost 5 bases and the J gene lost 4 bases, with 11 bases spanning the gap. This CDR3 is 13 amino acids long. Germline CDR1 and CDR2: SGHVS and FNYEAQ. The CDR3 nucleotides are TGTGCCAGCAGCGCCGGAGGGACCTATGGCTACACCTTC. It encodes CASSAGGTYGYTF.

This clonotype was seen many times. The V and J genes are TRBV9 and TRBJ2-7; D is possibly TRBD2 (5 bases). Germline V CDR1 and CDR2: SGDLS, YYNGEE. V lost 4 bases, J lost 7 bases, and 15 bases lay in between. The CDR3 runs to 13 residues. The CDR3 DNA reads as TGTGCCAGCAGCTCTACCCCACGAGGGGAGCAGTACTTC. This gives the protein CASSSTPRGEQYF.

This clonotype has more than one count but fewer than ten. The V and J genes are TRBV12-3 or TRBV12-4 and TRBJ1-2; TRBD1 might be the D (5 bases). This CDR3 has 17 residues. The V gene lost 4 bases and the J gene lost 0 bases, with 18 bases spanning the gap. The CDR3 sequence is CASSSMGGDGTNYGYTF. The CDR3 DNA reads TGTGCCAGCAGTTCTATGGGTGGGGACGGAACTAACTATGGCTACACCTTC.

This chain uses TRBV2 with TRBJ2-7; TRBD1 aligns across 8 bases. The V gene end was trimmed by 7 bases and the J gene end by 12 bases; junction bases not matched to a gene: 11. Germline CDR1 SNHLY, CDR2 FYNNEI. The CDR3 is 12 residues long. The CDR3 protein is CASTTELQGAYF. CDR3 bases: TGTGCCAGCACAACGGAACTGCAGGGGGCGTACTTC.

At least ten counts were recorded for this clonotype. The chain has TRBV24-1 and TRBJ2-7; D not resolved. The V and J ends lost 12 bases and 9 bases respectively, with 23 bases between them. CDR1 is KGHDR, CDR2 SFDVKD, per germline. This CDR3 spans 13 amino acids. Written as DNA, the CDR3 is TGTGCCGCCATGGGCAATCTTTGGCTTGGGCAGTACTTC. The encoded protein is CAAMGNLWLGQYF.

This clonotype has at least ten counts. DNA for the CDR3: TGTGCCAGCAGCTTAGGAGACAGGGTTCAGCCCCAGCATTTT. It translates to CASSLGDRVQPQHF. The genes are TRBV7-2 and TRBJ1-5, with 7 bases that match TRBD1. The CDR3 sequence is 14 residues long. CDR1 and CDR2 (germline): SGHTA, FQGNSA. The V and J ends lost 1 base and 6 bases, in that order; junction bases with no gene match: 3. The variable domain in full, with the rest retrieved from reference TRBV7-2 and TRBJ1-5, is GAGVSQSPSNKVTEKGKDVELRCDPISGHTALYWYRQSLGQGLEFLIYFQGNSAPDKSGLPSDRFSAERTGGSVSTLTIQRTQQEDSAVYLCASSLGDRVQPQHFGDGTRLSIL.

This clonotype was detected many times. The chain recombines TRBV28 with TRBJ2-5, with D possibly matching TRBD2 (5 bases). The CDR3 is 15 residues long. From germline, CDR1 is MDHEN and CDR2 SYDVKM. V lost 2 bases to trimming and J lost 2 bases, with 12 bases between them. The DNA for the CDR3 is TGTGCCAGCAGTTTAGACTATTCCCTTCAAGAGACCCAGTACTTC. Residues: CASSLDYSLQETQYF.

There are many counts of this clonotype. The J gene is TRBJ1-1, the V gene TRBV29-1, with unresolved D. This CDR3 region has 11 residues. Germline loops: CDR1 SQVTM, CDR2 ANQGSEA. Trimming shortened V by 6 bases and J by 1 base, and 6 bases separated the two germline ends. The CDR3 here is CSVTTNTEAFF. CDR3 DNA sequence: TGCAGCGTAACAACGAACACTGAAGCTTTCTTT.

This clonotype was seen at least ten times. V is TRBV12-3 or TRBV12-4 and J is TRBJ2-2; TRBD2 might be the D (5 bases). This CDR3 has 13 amino acids. Between the trimmed V and J ends, which lost 7 bases and 5 bases, there was a span of 11 bases. The CDR3 protein is CASNTWETGELFF. CDR3 sequence (DNA): TGTGCCAGCAACACCTGGGAGACCGGGGAGCTGTTTTTT.

This chain links TRBV28 with TRBJ1-2; TRBD1 agrees at 9 bases. Germline V lookup: CDR1 MDHEN, CDR2 SYDVKM. The CDR3 contains 15 residues. V shed 5 bases and J 6 bases; nucleotides not matched to a gene: 10. The CDR3 DNA sequence: TGTGCCAGCAGTCTACCGACAGGGGGAGTGGATGGCTACACCTTC. Translating gives CASSLPTGGVDGYTF.

This clonotype was observed a single time. The rearrangement uses TRBV28 and TRBJ2-5; 10 bases match TRBD2. The V gene's germline CDR1 is MDHEN and CDR2 SYDVKM. The CDR3 runs to 17 residues. J lost 3 bases, V lost 6 bases, and 13 bases had no gene match. This CDR3 is CASSLGLAGAKEETQYF. The CDR3 region has the DNA TGTGCCAGCAGCTTGGGGCTAGCGGGGGCCAAAGAAGAGACCCAGTACTTC.

In its sample, this clonotype was seen many times. CDR3 residues: CASSRGRGRHGYTF. CDR3 DNA sequence: TGTGCCAGCAGTAGGGGCAGGGGGCGCCATGGCTACACCTTC. This chain connects TRBV12-3 or TRBV12-4 to TRBJ1-2; 8 bases align to TRBD1. This CDR3 is 14 amino acids long. Losses at the gene ends were 5 bases for V and 6 bases for J; bases not matched to a gene: 8.

This clonotype was recorded a few times. The chain combines TRBV28 with TRBJ2-5; D may be TRBD1 (6 bases). Germline CDR1 and CDR2: MDHEN and SYDVKM. This CDR3 contains 12 residues. Trimming shortened V by 7 bases and J by 7 bases, and 13 bases separated the two germline ends. The CDR3 DNA sequence: TGTGCCAGCAAAACAGGGAAAGGGACCCAGTACTTC. Translating it yields CASKTGKGTQYF.

The rearrangement uses TRBV6-1 and TRBJ2-2; D not resolved. Germline CDR1 MNHNS, CDR2 SASEGT. The CDR3 loop spans 11 amino acids. Trimming pared 7 bases from V and 6 bases from J, leaving 6 bases between. The CDR3 nucleotides are TGTGCCAGCAAGACGGCCGGGGAGCTGTTTTTT. This translates into CASKTAGELFF.

The chain employs TRBV29-1 and TRBJ2-5; D is perhaps TRBD1 (5 bases). V dropped 1 base and J dropped 1 base, with 10 bases sitting between them. The CDR3 sequence is 14 residues long. The germline CDR1 and CDR2 sequences are SQVTM and ANQGSEA. The CDR3 region is CSVEGGSPQETQYF. In DNA form, the CDR3 reads TGCAGCGTTGAAGGGGGCAGTCCCCAAGAGACCCAGTACTTC.

At least ten counts were recorded for this clonotype. The V call is TRBV12-3 or TRBV12-4, the J call TRBJ1-1, with D unclear. Between the trimmed V and J ends, which lost 1 base and 5 bases, there was a span of 8 bases. The CDR3 extends over 13 amino acids. CDR3 region: CASSLVTGTEAFF. The CDR3 DNA reads TGTGCCAGCAGTTTAGTTACCGGAACTGAAGCTTTCTTT.

The rearrangement links TRBV19 to TRBJ2-5; possibly TRBD2 for D (6 bases). Germline V gene sequence: CDR1 LNHDA, CDR2 SQIVND (reference sequence). Trimming removed 0 bases at V and 6 bases at J, with 11 bases between. The CDR3 totals 14 residues. The CDR3, as DNA: TGTGCCAGTAGTATAGAGGGAGGTTGGCAGACCCAGTACTTC. This encodes CASSIEGGWQTQYF.